The subject of this entry is one TCR beta chain. Its antigen is not known. In the naive CD8 group, cells lacked CD45RO and were positively selected for CCR7, so terminally differentiated effector memory CD45RA+ cells were left out. The sample comes from a study of shared clonotypes between healthy human individuals. Study conclusions and caveats: Across a handful of donors, naive CD4 shared roughly 5%, naive CD8 3.5% to 4%, memory CD4 less than 2.5%, memory CD8 0.4% to 0.5%.

Clones were sequenced by immunoSEQ multiplex PCR, and TCRdb holds only the in-frame ones, with some missing. The data show about 820,000 clones, almost 95% seen once. CDR1 is LGHNA and CDR2 is YNFKEQ in the germline V gene. The CDR3 contains 15 residues. Trimming took off 1 base at V and 5 bases at J, with 11 bases between the two ends. The V gene is TRBV4-2, the J gene TRBJ1-4; D remains ambiguous. Sequenced sample: naive CD8+ T cells sorted from blood. This receptor was obtained from a young man in good health. DNA for the CDR3: TGTGCCAGCAGCCAAGGCCCGGGCCGGAATGAAAAACTGTTTTTT. Its protein product is CASSQGPGRNEKLFF.